The 22 T cell receptor beta chains listed next were all sequenced from one sample in a study of T cells in Graves' hyperthyroidism and ophthalmopathy. Using RNA transcripts as the source, TCR beta CDR3 regions were amplified. Using the HTBI primer set, a first-round RT-PCR was run on the TCR CDR3. TCRdb recomputed calls from the multiplex PCR reads with MiXCR, one row per CDR3 protein. The sample lists hundreds of thousands of distinct CDR3 sequences, roughly a third occurring once. Sequencing was carried out using blood. These receptors were obtained from a woman in her thirties or forties with Graves' hyperthyroidism.

This clonotype was counted only a few times. The J gene is TRBJ2-6, the V gene TRBV6-2 or TRBV6-3; D not certain. V shed 5 bases and J shed 0 bases, with 11 bases lying between them. Germline V gives CDR1 MNHEY, CDR2 SVGEGT. CDR3 length equals 16 residues. The CDR3 spells CASSHTQISGANVLTF. The CDR3 DNA follows: TGTGCCAGCAGTCATACACAGATCTCTGGGGCCAACGTCCTGACTTTC.

The CDR3 sequence: CASSLTGAAEAFF. The CDR3 bases are TGTGCCAGCAGTCTCACAGGGGCCGCTGAAGCTTTCTTT. The rearrangement joins TRBV28 to TRBJ1-1, with 7 nucleotides matching TRBD1. The CDR3 loop spans 13 amino acids. The V gene's germline CDR1 is MDHEN and CDR2 SYDVKM. Germline trimming cut 5 bases from V and 6 bases from J; bases unmatched to any gene: 6.

V and J are TRBV6-5 and TRBJ1-5; weak D call: TRBD1 (6 bases). V was trimmed by 3 bases and J by 2 bases, leaving 14 bases between them. The CDR3 length is 16 residues. Germline V gene data show CDR1 as MNHEY and CDR2 as SVGAGI. The CDR3 sequence is CASSYYPGVGNQPQHF. CDR3 DNA: TGTGCCAGCAGTTATTACCCAGGGGTAGGCAATCAGCCCCAGCATTTT.

The chain has TRBV6-6 and TRBJ2-5; 8 bases fit TRBD1. Germline V gene lookup returns CDR1 MNHNY and CDR2 SVGAGI (reference sequence). V lost 7 bases, J lost 5 bases, and 6 bases stayed unmatched. CDR3 length: 13 residues. CDR3 sequence reads: CASIQGARETQYF. Written as DNA, the CDR3 is TGTGCCAGCATCCAGGGGGCCCGGGAGACCCAGTACTTC.

This clonotype came up once. CDR3 in amino acids: CASSLTSDGTGELFF. The CDR3 nucleotides read TGCGCCAGCAGCTTGACTAGCGACGGAACCGGGGAGCTGTTTTTT. The chain combines TRBV10-1 with TRBJ2-2, with TRBD2 matching 8 bases. The CDR3 runs 15 residues. The V and J ends lost 6 bases and 5 bases, in that order; junction bases with no gene match: 8. Germline CDR1 reads WNHNN; CDR2 reads SYGVQD (reference sequence).

The J gene is TRBJ2-5, the V gene TRBV3-1; 8 nucleotides align to TRBD2. The V and J ends lost 4 bases and 1 base, in that order; junction bases with no gene match: 2. Germline V CDR1 and CDR2: LGHDT, YNNKEL (reference sequence). This CDR3 spans 14 amino acids. CDR3 DNA: TGTGCCAGCAGCCGTAGCGGGATCCAAGAGACCCAGTACTTC. This gives the protein CASSRSGIQETQYF.

This clonotype has at least ten counts. V and J are TRBV7-9 and TRBJ2-7, with D possibly being TRBD2 (5 bases). CDR3 length: 16 residues. In germline, CDR1 is SEHNR, CDR2 FQNEAQ (reference sequence). The V end was cut by 4 bases, the J end by 6 bases, with 22 bases between. CDR3 amino acids: CASSSPRQRSAAEQYF. CDR3 in DNA: TGTGCCAGCAGCTCCCCCCGCCAGCGGAGTGCGGCCGAGCAGTACTTC.

This clonotype was detected a few times. The chain combines TRBV5-6 with TRBJ2-7, with 8 positions matching TRBD1. V was pared by 1 base and J by 7 bases, with 10 bases of the junction left unmatched. This CDR3 is built from 15 residues. CDR1 and CDR2 (germline): SGHDT, YYEEEE. The CDR3 DNA follows: TGTGCCAGCAGCTTGTTGGGGACAGGCCTTCAGGAGCAGTACTTC. It codes for CASSLLGTGLQEQYF.

The V call is TRBV27, the J call TRBJ2-3; D unclear. The germline V gene encodes CDR1 MNHEY and CDR2 SMNVEV (reference sequence). The ends were cut back, 4 bases at V and 5 bases at J, with 16 bases in the middle. The CDR3 consists of 15 residues. The CDR3 nucleotides read TGTGCCAGCAGTTGGGCGCTGGGTACAAGAGATACGCAGTATTTT. This codes for CASSWALGTRDTQYF.

The table lists this clonotype with many counts. The chain is built from TRBV10-2 and TRBJ1-2; D remains ambiguous. V was trimmed by 7 bases and J by 3 bases, leaving 15 bases between them. The germline CDR1 and CDR2 sequences are WSHSY and SAAADI. This CDR3 has 14 amino acids. The CDR3 reads CASKPGVWDYGYTF. CDR3 DNA: TGCGCCAGCAAGCCGGGAGTCTGGGACTATGGCTACACCTTC.

This clonotype was recorded many times. The chain joins TRBV6-5 to TRBJ1-1; D is unresolved. Trimming pared 3 bases from V and 2 bases from J, leaving 13 bases between. CDR1 MNHEY and CDR2 SVGAGI come from the germline V gene. This CDR3 comprises 15 residues. The CDR3 here is CASSYRVRTNTEAFF. Written as DNA, the CDR3 is TGTGCCAGCAGTTATCGGGTCAGGACTAACACTGAAGCTTTCTTT.

In its sample, this clonotype was seen a few times. This may be a read error, as it is one base from a much larger clone. The V and J genes are TRBV20-1 and TRBJ2-5; D is possibly TRBD2 (6 bases). V was trimmed by 3 bases and J by 5 bases, leaving 13 bases between them. This CDR3 spans 13 amino acids. The germline V gene has CDR1 DFQATT and CDR2 SNEGSKA (reference sequence). CDR3 bases: TGCAGTGCTAGGACTGGGGCGGGGGAGACCCAGTACTTC. This translates into CSARTGAGETQYF.

Only a few counts were recorded for this clonotype. The genes are TRBV6-1 and TRBJ1-2, with 12 bases identical to TRBD1. Germline CDR1 reads MNHNS; CDR2 reads SASEGT. V trimming: 5 bases; J trimming: 4 bases; junction bases outside the gene matches: 11. The CDR3 runs 17 residues. The chain's CDR3 is CASSTGQGAMSGYGYTF. CDR3 sequence (DNA): TGTGCCAGCAGTACGGGACAGGGGGCGATGTCTGGCTATGGCTACACCTTC.

This clonotype was seen more than once but under ten times. The chain couples TRBV3-1 to TRBJ2-7, with a weak D call TRBD2 (5 bases). The CDR3 covers 14 residues. Trimming cost V 4 bases and J 2 bases, with 12 bases left between them. The germline gives CDR1 LGHDT, CDR2 YNNKEL (reference sequence). The chain's CDR3 is CASSLRTSTYEQYF. In DNA form, the CDR3 reads TGTGCCAGCAGCCTACGGACTTCAACCTACGAGCAGTACTTC.

This clonotype was detected many times. The V and J genes are TRBV4-3 and TRBJ2-5; D is uncertain. Trimming pared 4 bases from V and 1 base from J, leaving 13 bases between. Per the germline V gene, CDR1 is LGHNA and CDR2 is YSLEER. The length of the CDR3 is 15 residues. The CDR3 sequence is CASSPTGSFQETQYF. CDR3 DNA sequence: TGCGCCAGCAGCCCCACCGGCAGCTTCCAAGAGACCCAGTACTTC.

This chain connects TRBV9 to TRBJ2-2; a weak D match, TRBD2 (6 bases). V was trimmed by 3 bases and J by 3 bases, leaving 12 bases between them. The CDR3 is made up of 15 amino acids. Germline CDR1 SGDLS, CDR2 YYNGEE. As DNA, the CDR3 is TGTGCCAGCAGCGGCGGGACGGCCGACACCGGGGAGCTGTTTTTT. As protein: CASSGGTADTGELFF.

This clonotype came up many times. This chain links TRBV7-9 with TRBJ2-5; TRBD2 agrees at 7 bases. The CDR3 is 15 amino acids. Germline CDR1 reads SEHNR; CDR2 reads FQNEAQ (reference sequence). V lost 2 bases, J lost 3 bases, and 6 bases stayed unmatched. The CDR3 here is CASSLLGLPKETQYF. DNA for the CDR3: TGTGCCAGCAGCTTACTGGGACTACCCAAAGAGACCCAGTACTTC.

CDR3 in amino acids: CAISGQGGSGELFF. The CDR3 DNA reads TGTGCCATATCTGGACAGGGAGGGTCCGGGGAGCTGTTTTTT. The chain couples TRBV10-3 to TRBJ2-2; D is possibly TRBD1 (8 bases). Per germline, CDR1 ENHRY and CDR2 SYGVKD. The CDR3 covers 14 residues. Trimming left V 9 bases short and J 6 bases short, with 17 bases between.

In its sample, this clonotype was seen a few times. The chain is built from TRBV20-1 and TRBJ2-5; 10 nucleotides align to TRBD1. This CDR3 has 14 amino acids. The ends lost 1 base at V and 3 bases at J; junction bases unmatched: 2. Germline lookup yields CDR1 DFQATT and CDR2 SNEGSKA (reference sequence). The CDR3 DNA sequence: TGCAGTGCTAGAGGGACAGGGGGGAAAGAGACCCAGTACTTC. Protein: CSARGTGGKETQYF.

J is TRBJ2-2 and V is TRBV2; 10 bases agree with TRBD2. Germline CDR1 and CDR2: SNHLY and FYNNEI. The CDR3 is 16 residues long. The V and J ends lost 5 bases and 6 bases, in that order; junction bases with no gene match: 9. CDR3 coding DNA: TGTGCCAGCAGTATCGGACTAGCGGACGGCCCCGGGGAGCTGTTTTTT. Protein sequence: CASSIGLADGPGELFF.

This clonotype was picked up many times. V and J are TRBV5-6 and TRBJ1-2, with a tentative D call TRBD1 (5 bases). Trimming took 4 bases from V and 3 from J, leaving 13 bases between them. This CDR3 is 14 amino acids long. Germline lookup yields CDR1 SGHDT and CDR2 YYEEEE. CDR3 in amino acids: CASSLNLRDYGYTF. CDR3 sequence (DNA): TGTGCCAGCAGCCTAAATCTCAGGGACTATGGCTACACCTTC.

This clonotype was seen a few times. The genes are TRBV7-6 and TRBJ1-1, with D unclear. The CDR3 sequence is 14 residues long. Germline V lookup: CDR1 SGHVS, CDR2 FNYEAQ. V shed 6 bases and J shed 0 bases, with 11 bases lying between them. CDR3 nucleotide sequence: TGTGCCAGCAGTCGGGAGCTGGTGAACACTGAAGCTTTCTTT. Translated, it gives CASSRELVNTEAFF. Together with reference TRBV7-6 and TRBJ1-1, the CDR3 gives the full variable domain: GAGVSQSPRYKVTKRGQDVALRCDPISGHVSLYWYRQALGQGPEFLTYFNYEAQQDKSGLPNDRFSAERPEGSISTLTIQRTEQRDSAMYRCASSRELVNTEAFFGQGTRLTVV.